Below, 2 T cell receptor beta chains from the same sample are listed, as sequenced in a study of cytomegalovirus exposure and HLA in healthy donors. The PCR used 60 Vbeta and 13 Jbeta primers. The repertoire was sequenced with immunoSEQ multiplex PCR; TCRdb's copy has only in-frame clones and lacks some. The table shows under 110,000 clones, with about three quarters occurring only once. The sample was PBMCs. The receptors were sampled from a boy under 18 in good health and CMV-seronegative.

The rearrangement uses TRBV25-1 and TRBJ2-4; no firm D call. V lost 4 bases, J lost 15 bases, and 19 bases lay in between. This CDR3 has 13 residues. Germline V gene data show CDR1 as MGHDK and CDR2 as SYGVNS. Here the CDR3 reads CASSATTGTRWYF. The CDR3 coding sequence is TGTGCCAGCAGTGCCACTACCGGAACGCGATGGTACTTC.

The chain carries TRBV7-2 and TRBJ1-6; tentative D call: TRBD1 (6 bases). The germline V gene has CDR1 SGHTA and CDR2 FQGNSA. Trimming cost V 1 base and J 12 bases, with 13 bases left between them. CDR3 length: 14 residues. This CDR3 reads CASSLGGRSVPLHF. The CDR3 region has the DNA TGTGCCAGCAGCTTAGGGGGGCGTTCGGTACCCCTCCACTTT.